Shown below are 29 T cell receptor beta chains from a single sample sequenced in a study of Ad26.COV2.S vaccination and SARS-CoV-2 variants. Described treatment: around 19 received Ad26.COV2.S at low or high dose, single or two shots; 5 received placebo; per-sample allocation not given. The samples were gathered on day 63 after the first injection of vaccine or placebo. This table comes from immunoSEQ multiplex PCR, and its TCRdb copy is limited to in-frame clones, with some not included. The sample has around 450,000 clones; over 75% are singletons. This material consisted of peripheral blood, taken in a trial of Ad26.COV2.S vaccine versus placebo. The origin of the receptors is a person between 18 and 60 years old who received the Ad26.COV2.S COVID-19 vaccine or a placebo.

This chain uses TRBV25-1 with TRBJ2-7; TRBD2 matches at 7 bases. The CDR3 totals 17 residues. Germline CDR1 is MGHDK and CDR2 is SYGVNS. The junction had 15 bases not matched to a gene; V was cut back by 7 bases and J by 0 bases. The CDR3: CASTAHEGGEGSYEQYF. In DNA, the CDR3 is TGTGCCAGCACCGCCCACGAGGGAGGGGAGGGCTCCTACGAGCAGTACTTC.

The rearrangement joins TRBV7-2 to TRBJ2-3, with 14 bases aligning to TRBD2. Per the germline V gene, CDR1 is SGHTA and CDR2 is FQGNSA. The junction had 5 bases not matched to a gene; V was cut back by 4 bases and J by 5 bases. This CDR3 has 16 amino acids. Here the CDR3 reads CASSSPGLAGVDTQYF. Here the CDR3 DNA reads TGTGCCAGCAGCTCACCGGGACTAGCGGGAGTAGATACGCAGTATTTT.

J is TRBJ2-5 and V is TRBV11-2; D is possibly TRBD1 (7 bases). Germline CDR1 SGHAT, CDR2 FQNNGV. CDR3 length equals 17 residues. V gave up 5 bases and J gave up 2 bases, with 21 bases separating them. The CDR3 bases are TGTGCCAGCAGCCATGTGGGGGGCGGACAGGAACAAGAGACCCAGTACTTC. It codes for CASSHVGGGQEQETQYF.

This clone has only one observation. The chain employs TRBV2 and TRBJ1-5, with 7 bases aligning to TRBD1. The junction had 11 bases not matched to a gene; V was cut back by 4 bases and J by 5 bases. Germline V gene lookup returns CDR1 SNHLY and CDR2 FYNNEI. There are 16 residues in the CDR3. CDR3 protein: CASSGGAWDSDQPQHF. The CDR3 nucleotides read TGTGCCAGCAGTGGTGGAGCTTGGGACAGCGATCAGCCCCAGCATTTT.

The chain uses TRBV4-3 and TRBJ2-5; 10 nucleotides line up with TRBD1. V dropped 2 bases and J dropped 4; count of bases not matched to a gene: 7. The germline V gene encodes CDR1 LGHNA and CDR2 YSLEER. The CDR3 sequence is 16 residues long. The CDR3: CASSQQTGGAGETQYF. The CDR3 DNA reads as TGCGCCAGCAGCCAACAGACAGGGGGCGCCGGAGAGACCCAGTACTTC.

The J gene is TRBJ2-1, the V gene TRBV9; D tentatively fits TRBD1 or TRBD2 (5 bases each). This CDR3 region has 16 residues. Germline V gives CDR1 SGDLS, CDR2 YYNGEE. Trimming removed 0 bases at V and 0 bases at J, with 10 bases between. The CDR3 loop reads CASSVGGGPSYNEQFF. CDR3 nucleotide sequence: TGTGCCAGCAGCGTAGGGGGCGGGCCCTCCTACAATGAGCAGTTCTTC.

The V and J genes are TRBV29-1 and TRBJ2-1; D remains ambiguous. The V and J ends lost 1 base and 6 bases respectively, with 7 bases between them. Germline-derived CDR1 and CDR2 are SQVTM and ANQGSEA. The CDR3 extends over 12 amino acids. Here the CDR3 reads CSVEAWVNEQFF. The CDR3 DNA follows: TGCAGCGTTGAAGCATGGGTCAATGAGCAGTTCTTC.

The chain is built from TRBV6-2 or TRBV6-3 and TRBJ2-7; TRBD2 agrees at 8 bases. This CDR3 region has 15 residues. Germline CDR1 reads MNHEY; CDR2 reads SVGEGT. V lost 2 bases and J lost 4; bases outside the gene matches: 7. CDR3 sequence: CASSYIGSGAYEQYF. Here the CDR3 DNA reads TGTGCCAGCAGTTACATTGGTAGCGGGGCTTACGAGCAGTACTTC.

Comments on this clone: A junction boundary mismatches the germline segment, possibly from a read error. In DNA, the CDR3 is TGTGCCAGAAGATTGGACAGGGGGAATGGCTACACCTTC. Amino acid sequence: CARRLDRGNGYTF. The chain recombines TRBV5-3 with TRBJ1-2; TRBD1 aligns across 10 bases. TRBV5-3 is an ORF, with its function uncertain. The CDR3 has 13 amino acids.

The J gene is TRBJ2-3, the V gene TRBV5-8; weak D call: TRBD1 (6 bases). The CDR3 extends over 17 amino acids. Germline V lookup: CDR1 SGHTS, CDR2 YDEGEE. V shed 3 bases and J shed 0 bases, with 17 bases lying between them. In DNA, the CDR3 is TGTGCCAGCAGCTCCCCGGGACAAACTACTAGCACAGATACGCAGTATTTT. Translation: CASSSPGQTTSTDTQYF.

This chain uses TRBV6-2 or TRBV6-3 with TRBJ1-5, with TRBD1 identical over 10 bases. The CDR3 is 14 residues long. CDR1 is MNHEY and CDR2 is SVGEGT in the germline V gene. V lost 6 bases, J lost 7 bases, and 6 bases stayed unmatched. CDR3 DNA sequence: TGTGCCAGCAGCCCAGGACAGGGGGACCAGCCCCAGCATTTT. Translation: CASSPGQGDQPQHF.

The CDR3 loop is CATSDPKRQYNEQFF. The CDR3 nucleotides are TGTGCCACCAGTGATCCTAAACGACAGTACAATGAGCAGTTCTTC. This chain uses TRBV24-1 with TRBJ2-1; maybe TRBD1 (5 bases). The CDR3 contains 15 residues. V was pared by 3 bases and J by 4 bases, with 12 bases between. The V gene's germline CDR1 is KGHDR and CDR2 SFDVKD.

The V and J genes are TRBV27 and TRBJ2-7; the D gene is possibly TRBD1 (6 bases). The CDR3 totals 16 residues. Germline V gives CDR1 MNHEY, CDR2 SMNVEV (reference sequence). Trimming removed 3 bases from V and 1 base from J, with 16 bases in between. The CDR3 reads CASSLGTGTRSYEQYF. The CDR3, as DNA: TGTGCCAGCAGTTTGGGGACCGGGACAAGATCCTACGAGCAGTACTTC.

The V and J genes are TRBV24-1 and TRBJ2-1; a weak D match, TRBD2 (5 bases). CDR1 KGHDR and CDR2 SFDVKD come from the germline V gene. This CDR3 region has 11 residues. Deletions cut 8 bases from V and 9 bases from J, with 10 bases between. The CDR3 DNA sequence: TGTGCCACCACCGGGGAAGGTGAGCAGTTCTTC. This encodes CATTGEGEQFF.

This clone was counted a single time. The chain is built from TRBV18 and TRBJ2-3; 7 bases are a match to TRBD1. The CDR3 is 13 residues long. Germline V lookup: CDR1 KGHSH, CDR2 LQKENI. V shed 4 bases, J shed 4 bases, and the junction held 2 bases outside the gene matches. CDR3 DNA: TGTGCCAGCTCACGGGACAGTTCAGATACGCAGTATTTT. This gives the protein CASSRDSSDTQYF.

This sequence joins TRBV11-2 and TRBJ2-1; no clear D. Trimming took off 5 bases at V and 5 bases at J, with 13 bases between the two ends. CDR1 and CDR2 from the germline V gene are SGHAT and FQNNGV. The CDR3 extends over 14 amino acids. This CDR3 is CASSPRLVDNEQFF. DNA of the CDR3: TGTGCCAGCAGCCCAAGGTTAGTCGACAATGAGCAGTTCTTC.

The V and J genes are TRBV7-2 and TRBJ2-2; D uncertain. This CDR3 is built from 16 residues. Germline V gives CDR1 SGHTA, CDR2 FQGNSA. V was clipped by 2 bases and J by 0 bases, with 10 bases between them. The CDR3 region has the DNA TGTGCCAGCAGCTTACGGGCAGCCTCGAACACCGGGGAGCTGTTTTTT. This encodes CASSLRAASNTGELFF.

The CDR3 region is CASSLGGGSAETQYF. The DNA for the CDR3 is TGTGCCAGCAGCTTAGGGGGTGGGAGTGCGGAGACCCAGTACTTC. The V and J genes are TRBV7-2 and TRBJ2-5, with D maybe TRBD2 (5 bases). Per the germline V gene, CDR1 is SGHTA and CDR2 is FQGNSA. The CDR3 has 15 amino acids. V lost 1 base and J 5 bases, leaving 14 bases between the germline ends.

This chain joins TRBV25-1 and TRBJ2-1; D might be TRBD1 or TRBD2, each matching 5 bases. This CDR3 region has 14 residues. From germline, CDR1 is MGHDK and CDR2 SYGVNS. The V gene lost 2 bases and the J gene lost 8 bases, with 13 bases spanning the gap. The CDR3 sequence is CASSEQGVFYEQFF. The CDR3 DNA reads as TGTGCCAGCAGTGAACAGGGAGTTTTTTATGAGCAGTTCTTC. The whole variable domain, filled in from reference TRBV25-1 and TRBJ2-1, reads EADIYQTPRYLVIGTGKKITLECSQTMGHDKMYWYQQDPGMELHLIHYSYGVNSTEKGDLSSESTVSRIRTEHFPLTLESARPSHTSQYLCASSEQGVFYEQFFGPGTRLTVL.

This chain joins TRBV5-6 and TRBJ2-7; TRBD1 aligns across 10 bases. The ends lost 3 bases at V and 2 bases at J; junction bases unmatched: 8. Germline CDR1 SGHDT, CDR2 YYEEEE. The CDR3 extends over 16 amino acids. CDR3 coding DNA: TGTGCCAGCAGCTATCCACTCGGGACAGGGGCCTACGAGCAGTACTTC. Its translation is CASSYPLGTGAYEQYF.

This CDR3 is CASANGRELGYEQYF. The CDR3 region has the DNA TGTGCCAGCGCGAATGGGCGGGAGTTGGGTTACGAGCAGTACTTC. The V and J genes are TRBV9 and TRBJ2-7; 7 positions match TRBD2. The CDR3 has 15 residues. V trimming: 7 bases; J trimming: 4 bases; junction bases outside the gene matches: 14. The V gene's germline CDR1 is SGDLS and CDR2 YYNGEE. The full variable domain, completed using reference TRBV9 and TRBJ2-7, is DSGVTQTPKHLITATGQRVTLRCSPRSGDLSVYWYQQSLDQGLQFLIQYYNGEERAKGNILERFSAQQFPDLHSELNLSSLELGDSALYFCASANGRELGYEQYFGPGTRLTVT.

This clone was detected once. The CDR3 coding sequence is TGTGCCAGTAGTAATCAAGGACGCGGGAGGGTCTCCTACGAGCAGTACTTC. It is translated as CASSNQGRGRVSYEQYF. This chain joins TRBV19 and TRBJ2-7, with 9 positions matching TRBD2. Germline lookup yields CDR1 LNHDA and CDR2 SQIVND (reference sequence). J was trimmed by 0 bases and V by 4 bases; bases with no gene match: 10. This CDR3 has 17 residues.

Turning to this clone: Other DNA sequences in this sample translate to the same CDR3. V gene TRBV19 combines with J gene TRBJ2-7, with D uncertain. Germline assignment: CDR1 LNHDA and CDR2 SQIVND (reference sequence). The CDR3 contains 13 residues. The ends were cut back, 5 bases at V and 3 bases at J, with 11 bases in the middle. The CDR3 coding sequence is TGTGCCAGTAGTTTCGGTCTAAGCTACGAGCAGTACTTC. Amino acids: CASSFGLSYEQYF.

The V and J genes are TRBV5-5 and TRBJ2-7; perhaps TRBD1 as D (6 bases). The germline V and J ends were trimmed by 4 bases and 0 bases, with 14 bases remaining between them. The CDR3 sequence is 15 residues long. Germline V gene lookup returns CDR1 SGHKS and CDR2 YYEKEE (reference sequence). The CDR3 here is CASSPDRMNSYEQYF. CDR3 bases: TGTGCCAGCAGCCCAGACAGGATGAACTCCTACGAGCAGTACTTC.

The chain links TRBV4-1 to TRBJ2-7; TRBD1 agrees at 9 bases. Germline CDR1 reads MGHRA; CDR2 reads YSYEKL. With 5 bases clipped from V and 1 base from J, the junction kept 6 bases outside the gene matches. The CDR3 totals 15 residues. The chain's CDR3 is CASSEGTGISYEQYF. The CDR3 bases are TGCGCCAGCAGCGAAGGGACAGGGATTTCCTACGAGCAGTACTTC.

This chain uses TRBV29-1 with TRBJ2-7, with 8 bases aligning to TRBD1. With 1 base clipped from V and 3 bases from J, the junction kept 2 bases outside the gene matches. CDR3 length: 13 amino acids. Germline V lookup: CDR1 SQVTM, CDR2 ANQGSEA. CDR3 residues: CSVEGTGGYEQYF. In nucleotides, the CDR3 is TGCAGCGTTGAAGGTACAGGGGGCTACGAGCAGTACTTC.

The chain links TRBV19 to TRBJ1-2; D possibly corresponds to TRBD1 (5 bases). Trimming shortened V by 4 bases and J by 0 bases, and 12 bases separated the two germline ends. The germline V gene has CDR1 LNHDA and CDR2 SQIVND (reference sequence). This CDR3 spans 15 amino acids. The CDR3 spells CASSTMGGANYGYTF. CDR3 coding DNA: TGTGCCAGTAGTACAATGGGGGGAGCTAACTATGGCTACACCTTC. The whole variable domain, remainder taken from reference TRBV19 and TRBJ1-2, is DGGITQSPKYLFRKEGQNVTLSCEQNLNHDAMYWYRQDPGQGLRLIYYSQIVNDFQKGDIAEGYSVSREKKESFPLTVTSAQKNPTAFYLCASSTMGGANYGYTFGSGTRLTVV.

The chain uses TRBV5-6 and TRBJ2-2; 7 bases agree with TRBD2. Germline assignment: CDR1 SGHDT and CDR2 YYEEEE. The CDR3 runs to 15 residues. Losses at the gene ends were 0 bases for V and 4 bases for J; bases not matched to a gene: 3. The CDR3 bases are TGTGCCAGCAGCTTGGCTAGCGGCTTCACCGGGGAGCTGTTTTTT. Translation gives CASSLASGFTGELFF.

CDR3 nucleotide sequence: TGTGCCAGCAGCACACTACAGGGTTTGACCTACAATGAGCAGTTCTTC. It encodes CASSTLQGLTYNEQFF. The chain couples TRBV9 to TRBJ2-1, with D maybe TRBD1 (6 bases). V was pared by 4 bases and J by 2 bases, with 16 bases between. This CDR3 spans 16 amino acids. The germline V gene has CDR1 SGDLS and CDR2 YYNGEE.